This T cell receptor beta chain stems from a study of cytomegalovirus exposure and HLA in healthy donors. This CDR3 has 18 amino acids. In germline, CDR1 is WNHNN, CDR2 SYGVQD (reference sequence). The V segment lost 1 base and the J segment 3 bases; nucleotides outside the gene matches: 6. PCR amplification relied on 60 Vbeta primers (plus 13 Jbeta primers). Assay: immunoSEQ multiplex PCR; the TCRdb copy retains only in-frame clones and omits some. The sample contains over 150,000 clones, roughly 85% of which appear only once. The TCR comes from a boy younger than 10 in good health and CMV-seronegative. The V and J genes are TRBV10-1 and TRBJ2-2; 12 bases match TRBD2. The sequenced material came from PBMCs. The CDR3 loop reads CASSEYRTSGTYTGELFF. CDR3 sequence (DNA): TGCGCCAGCAGTGAGTACCGGACTAGCGGGACCTACACCGGGGAGCTGTTTTTT.